Presented here are 12 T cell receptor beta chains from one specimen sequenced in a study of blood T cell repertoires in COVID-19. Only in-frame clones appear in the TCRdb table, and some are missing; sequencing was by immunoSEQ multiplex PCR. The sample consists of approximately 200,000 clones, 82% of them appearing once. Sequenced sample: PBMCs or T cells enriched from blood (not recorded which). Every receptor here comes from a man aged 40-50 years who had recovered from COVID-19.

The chain is built from TRBV6-2 or TRBV6-3 and TRBJ1-2; D gene uncertain. The CDR3 has 15 amino acids. The V end was cut by 2 bases, the J end by 2 bases, with 12 bases between. The germline V gene encodes CDR1 MNHEY and CDR2 SVGEGT. The CDR3: CASSYLITENYGYTF. In DNA form, the CDR3 reads TGTGCCAGCAGTTACCTGATTACAGAGAACTATGGCTACACCTTC.

This clone occurred a few times. The rearrangement uses TRBV19 and TRBJ2-5, with unresolved D. V dropped 3 bases and J dropped 1 base, with 6 bases sitting between them. Germline-derived CDR1 and CDR2 are LNHDA and SQIVND (reference sequence). This CDR3 contains 13 residues. The CDR3 region is CASSIGSQETQYF. In DNA form, the CDR3 reads TGTGCCAGTAGTATTGGCAGCCAAGAGACCCAGTACTTC.

The rearrangement uses TRBV2 and TRBJ2-5, with D perhaps TRBD2 (5 bases). Germline loops: CDR1 SNHLY, CDR2 FYNNEI. This CDR3 has 12 residues. The V and J ends lost 6 bases and 1 base respectively, with 6 bases between them. CDR3 in DNA: TGTGCCAGCAGGAGGGTCCAAGAGACCCAGTACTTC. As protein: CASRRVQETQYF. The full variable domain, rest sourced from reference TRBV2 and TRBJ2-5, is EPEVTQTPSHQVTQMGQEVILRCVPISNHLYFYWYRQILGQKVEFLVSFYNNEISEKSEIFDDQFSVERPDGSNFTLKIRSTKLEDSAMYFCASRRVQETQYFGPGTRLLVL.

The V gene is TRBV9, the J gene TRBJ2-1; 11 bases match TRBD2. The length of the CDR3 is 17 residues. V gave up 0 bases and J gave up 9 bases; unmatched junction bases: 11. Germline V gives CDR1 SGDLS, CDR2 YYNGEE. The CDR3 coding sequence is TGTGCCAGCAGCGTAGGTCCAATAGCGGGAGGGCCTGGTGAGCAGTTCTTC. This codes for CASSVGPIAGGPGEQFF.

This clone turned up a few times. The chain links TRBV11-3 to TRBJ2-1; the match to TRBD1 covers 8 bases. The CDR3 extends over 18 amino acids. The ends lost 1 base at V and 1 base at J; junction bases unmatched: 9. Germline CDR1 is SGHNT and CDR2 is YENEEA. CDR3 coding DNA: TGTGCCAGCAGCTTAGGTCTGGGTACAGGGGGATCCTACAATGAGCAGTTCTTC. This encodes CASSLGLGTGGSYNEQFF. Combining the CDR3 with reference TRBV11-3 and TRBJ2-1 gives the whole variable domain EAGVVQSPRYKIIEKKQPVAFWCNPISGHNTLYWYLQNLGQGPELLIRYENEEAVDDSQLPKDRFSAERLKGVDSTLKIQPAELGDSAVYLCASSLGLGTGGSYNEQFFGPGTRLTVL.

The chain is built from TRBV14 and TRBJ2-1, with D maybe TRBD1 (6 bases). V lost 10 bases, J lost 5 bases, and 15 bases lay in between. The CDR3 extends over 13 amino acids. CDR1 SGHDN and CDR2 FVKESK come from the germline V gene. DNA of the CDR3: TGTGCCACAGAATTATGGGGGCACAATGAGCAGTTCTTC. Its protein product is CATELWGHNEQFF.

The chain carries TRBV16 and TRBJ2-1, with D maybe TRBD2 (6 bases). The CDR3 contains 19 residues. Germline CDR1 KGHSY, CDR2 FQNENV. The V and J ends lost 5 bases and 8 bases respectively, with 31 bases between them. CDR3 amino acids: CASSEKLGGLVQTTYEQFF. The CDR3 nucleotides read TGTGCCAGCAGCGAAAAGTTAGGAGGGCTTGTTCAGACAACCTATGAGCAGTTCTTC.

The chain joins TRBV30 to TRBJ2-7, with TRBD2 matching 12 bases. V was clipped by 7 bases and J by 3 bases; unmatched bases: 4. Germline V gene lookup returns CDR1 GTSNPN and CDR2 SVGIG (reference sequence). The CDR3 extends over 13 amino acids. The CDR3 protein is CASMTSGSYEQYF. CDR3 DNA sequence: TGTGCCTCCATGACTAGCGGGAGCTACGAGCAGTACTTC.

This rearrangement joins TRBV27 to TRBJ1-2; no firm D call. V was pared by 2 bases and J by 7 bases, with 11 bases between. This CDR3 has 13 residues. Germline loops: CDR1 MNHEY, CDR2 SMNVEV (reference sequence). CDR3 DNA sequence: TGTGCCAGCAGTTTACACTGGGCGGGTGGCTACACCTTC. It is translated as CASSLHWAGGYTF.

As DNA, the CDR3 is TGTGCCAGCAGTTTATCGCTCCCCATACAGGGGAAGGCAAACAATGAGCAGTTCTTC. It specifies CASSLSLPIQGKANNEQFF. V usage is TRBV27 and J usage is TRBJ2-1; 7 bases are a match to TRBD1. V was clipped by 0 bases and J by 5 bases; unmatched bases: 16. CDR1 is MNHEY and CDR2 is SMNVEV in the germline V gene (reference sequence). CDR3 size: 19 residues.

The chain links TRBV11-2 to TRBJ2-1; tentative D call: TRBD1 (6 bases). The V end was cut by 5 bases, the J end by 10 bases, with 15 bases between. CDR3 size: 13 residues. Germline CDR1 SGHAT, CDR2 FQNNGV. In nucleotides, the CDR3 is TGTGCCAGCAGCATGCAAACAGGGTACGAGCAGTTCTTC. Protein: CASSMQTGYEQFF.

The chain has TRBV18 and TRBJ2-3; 7 positions match TRBD2. Trimming at V came to 3 bases and at J to 4 bases, leaving 16 bases not matched to a gene. The germline gives CDR1 KGHSH, CDR2 LQKENI. The CDR3 is 18 amino acids. CDR3 in DNA: TGTGCCAGCTCACCGCCTAGCGGTCTCGTCGCTGGCCCAGATACGCAGTATTTT. This encodes CASSPPSGLVAGPDTQYF.